This T cell receptor (beta chain) was sequenced during a study of T cells in Graves' hyperthyroidism and ophthalmopathy. Overall study findings and caveats: By a 13 V-J model, ophthalmopathy was set apart from stable hyperthyroidism. Appearing also in blood were most of the thyroid clonotypes expanded above 0.001.

Amplified regions were TCR beta CDR3 sequences from RNA transcripts. HTBI primers were employed in a first-round RT-PCR of the TCR CDR3. TCRdb analysed the multiplex PCR reads with MiXCR anew, one entry per CDR3 protein. The sample consists of about 600,000 distinct CDR3 sequences, about 14% of them appearing once. This clonotype was detected many times. Its antigen is unknown. The CDR3 is 15 amino acids. After removal of 6 bases from V and 0 bases from J, the junction contained 4 bases not matched to a gene. Germline V lookup: CDR1 SNHLY, CDR2 FYNNEI. Sequences were obtained from blood. The TCR sequence derives from a woman aged 18-35 years with Graves' ophthalmopathy. The chain couples TRBV2 to TRBJ2-2; the match to TRBD1 covers 7 bases. The CDR3 DNA sequence: TGTGCCAGCAGGGCCGGGACAGCGAACACCGGGGAGCTGTTTTTT. Its translation is CASRAGTANTGELFF.